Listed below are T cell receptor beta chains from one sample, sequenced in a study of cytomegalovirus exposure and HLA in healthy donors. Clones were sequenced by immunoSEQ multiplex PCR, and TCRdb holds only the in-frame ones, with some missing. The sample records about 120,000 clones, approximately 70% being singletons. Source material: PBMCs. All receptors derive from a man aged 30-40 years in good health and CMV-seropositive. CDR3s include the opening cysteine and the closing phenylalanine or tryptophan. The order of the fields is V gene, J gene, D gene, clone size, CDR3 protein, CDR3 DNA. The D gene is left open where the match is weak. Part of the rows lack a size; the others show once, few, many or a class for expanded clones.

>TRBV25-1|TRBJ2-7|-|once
CASSGQQVSYEQYF
TGTGCCAGCAGTGGACAGCAGGTCTCCTACGAGCAGTACTTC
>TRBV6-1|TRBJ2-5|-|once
CASSSGSQIGTQYF
TGTGCCAGCAGTTCCGGGAGCCAAATCGGGACCCAGTACTTC
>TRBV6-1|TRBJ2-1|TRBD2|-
CASSQTRAGVGEQFF
TGTGCCAGCAGCCAGACCCGCGCGGGAGTAGGTGAGCAGTTCTTC
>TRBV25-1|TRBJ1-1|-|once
CASSEGQGTEAFF
TGTGCCAGCAGTGAAGGGCAGGGCACTGAAGCTTTCTTT
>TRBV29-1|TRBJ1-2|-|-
CSVLQGVNGYTF
TGCAGCGTCCTACAGGGCGTCAACGGCTACACCTTC
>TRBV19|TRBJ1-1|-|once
CASSDQGFWAFF
TGTGCCAGTAGCGATCAGGGTTTTTGGGCTTTCTTT
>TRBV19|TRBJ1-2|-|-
CASTAGHQGGGYTF
TGTGCCAGTACTGCAGGGCATCAAGGGGGAGGCTACACCTTC
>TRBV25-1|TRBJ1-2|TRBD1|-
CVSSTGTGTYGYTF
TGTGTCAGCAGTACCGGGACAGGCACTTATGGCTACACCTTC
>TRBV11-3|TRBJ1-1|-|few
CASSPERSYTEAFF
TGTGCCAGCAGCCCCGAGAGGTCTTACACTGAAGCTTTCTTT
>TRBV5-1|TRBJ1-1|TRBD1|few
CASSFGQVGNTEAFF
TGCGCCAGCAGCTTCGGACAGGTGGGGAACACTGAAGCTTTCTTT
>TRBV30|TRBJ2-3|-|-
CAWNSADTQYF
TGTGCCTGGAACTCGGCAGATACGCAGTATTTT
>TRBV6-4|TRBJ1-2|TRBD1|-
CASRTGTGEYGYTF
TGTGCCAGCAGGACCGGGACAGGGGAATATGGCTACACCTTC
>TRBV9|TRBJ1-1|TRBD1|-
CASSVDTGATEAFF
TGTGCCAGCAGCGTAGATACAGGGGCCACTGAAGCTTTCTTT
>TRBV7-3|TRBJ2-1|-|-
CASSHRADEQFF
TGTGCCAGCAGCCACAGGGCCGATGAGCAGTTCTTC
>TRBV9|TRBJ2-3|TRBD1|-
CASGAGGYPNTDTQYF
TGTGCCAGCGGGGCAGGGGGTTACCCTAACACAGATACGCAGTATTTT
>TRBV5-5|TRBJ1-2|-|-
CASSLAVGDITSYGYTF
TGTGCCAGCAGCTTGGCGGTCGGAGATATAACTAGCTATGGCTACACCTTC
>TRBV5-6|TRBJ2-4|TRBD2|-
CASSLRLAENIQYF
TGTGCCAGCAGTTTGAGACTAGCGGAAAACATTCAGTACTTC
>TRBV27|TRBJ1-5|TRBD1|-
CASSVYRAGGGSNQPQHF
TGTGCCAGCAGTGTATACAGGGCAGGGGGTGGTAGCAATCAGCCCCAGCATTTT